What follows are 6 T cell receptor beta chains derived from one specimen sequenced in a study of molecular identifiers for immune sequencing clone quantification. In TCRdb, the PCR reads were re-called with MiXCR into one record per CDR3 protein. The repertoire has some 650,000 distinct CDR3 sequences, around 20% of them found once; the top ten carry 0.85%. The sample comprised naive CD8+ T cells from blood, with Jurkat cell RNA spiked in. The subset here: FACS-sorted CD8+CD4-CCR7+CD45RA+ naive T cells. The receptors were gathered from a human donor in good health. Some libraries in this study had Jurkat cell RNA spiked in.

The table lists this clonotype with many counts. This sequence joins TRBV27 and TRBJ2-7, with 7 bases identical to TRBD2. The CDR3 is made up of 15 amino acids. Germline V CDR1 and CDR2: MNHEY, SMNVEV (reference sequence). Losses at the gene ends were 2 bases for V and 0 bases for J; bases not matched to a gene: 4. The CDR3 reads CASSLRGGSSYEQYF. CDR3 sequence (DNA): TGTGCCAGCAGTTTAAGGGGAGGGAGCTCCTACGAGCAGTACTTC.

This clonotype was found many times. The chain employs TRBV6-5 and TRBJ1-1; D ambiguous. The CDR3 is 12 amino acids. Per the germline V gene, CDR1 is MNHEY and CDR2 is SVGAGI. The V end was cut by 11 bases, the J end by 1 base, with 11 bases between. The chain's CDR3 is CAPPQSNTEAFF. The CDR3 nucleotides read TGTGCCCCCCCGCAATCGAACACTGAAGCTTTCTTT.

This clonotype was observed many times. This chain joins TRBV10-2 and TRBJ2-3, with 11 bases matching TRBD2. The CDR3 length is 18 residues. CDR1 is WSHSY, CDR2 SAAADI, per germline. Trimming took 6 bases from V and 4 from J; bases not matched to a gene: 15. CDR3 residues: CASSLFFSGGATADTQYF. In DNA, the CDR3 is TGCGCCAGCAGCCTCTTCTTTAGCGGGGGGGCTACCGCAGATACGCAGTATTTT.

In this sample, this clonotype turned up many times. The V gene is TRBV7-9, the J gene TRBJ2-3, with TRBD1 identical over 8 bases. This CDR3 is 15 amino acids long. The J segment lost 2 bases and the V segment lost 1 base, leaving 2 bases of the junction unmatched. Germline CDR1 reads SEHNR; CDR2 reads FQNEAQ (reference sequence). The CDR3 DNA reads TGTGCCAGCAGCTTAGTGGGACAGGCCACAGATACGCAGTATTTT. Its protein is CASSLVGQATDTQYF.

This clonotype was detected only a few times. The chain recombines TRBV28 with TRBJ2-3; TRBD2 matches 14 bases. The germline V gene encodes CDR1 MDHEN and CDR2 SYDVKM. The V and J ends lost 5 bases and 0 bases, in that order; junction bases with no gene match: 10. The CDR3 consists of 19 residues. CDR3 DNA sequence: TGTGCCAGCAGTACGGGACTAGCGGGAGCGCTGGTTAGCACAGATACGCAGTATTTT. It codes for CASSTGLAGALVSTDTQYF.

In this sample, this clonotype turned up many times. The genes are TRBV11-2 and TRBJ2-3; 9 positions agree with TRBD2. Germline lookup yields CDR1 SGHAT and CDR2 FQNNGV. The V and J ends lost 2 bases and 3 bases, in that order; junction bases with no gene match: 3. The CDR3 has 15 residues. Here the CDR3 DNA reads TGTGCCAGCAGCTTATTTAGCGGGAGTACAGATACGCAGTATTTT. Encoded protein: CASSLFSGSTDTQYF.